This TCR beta chain emerged from a study of CD8+CD57+ T cells in acquired aplastic anemia (dated by TCRdb to 2016 to 2018). About the investigation overall: DNA extracted from sorted CD4+ and CD8+ cells had a mean of about 3.3 ug, with a range of about 0.19 to 30 ug. Healthy donor samples averaged approximately 10 million reads for CD4+ and around 12 million for CD8+ cells.

About this clonotype: Its antigen remains undetermined. Base qualities are not provided; no much larger clone lies one nucleotide away.

Genomic DNA served as template for TCR beta VDJ combination and CDR3 sequence profiling. An Illumina HiSeq 2000 was the platform used for TCR repertoire sequencing. The paper's processing steps were these. TRBV/TRBJ rearrangement plots, CDR3 size and DJ length profiles, and Simpson's diversity index were used to assess repertoires. The immunodominant clone was defined as the most abundant DNA sequence in deep sequencing data. CDR3 amino acid sequences were checked for sharing between subjects and were compared against published repertoires and the VDJdb database. TCRdb trimmed the raw reads at Q25, called clones with MiXCR and kept productive beta chains. Every CDR3 protein is listed once, alongside the most common genes and DNA of its rows. It is TCRdb's table, rather than the study itself, that gives the V and J calls and clone size. This sample gives more than 150,000 distinct CDR3 sequences in total; 45% to 50% of them show up just once. The ten largest clones represent roughly 3% of the sample.

The CDR3 spans 14 residues, from the cysteine through the phenylalanine. The retained sequence is limited to the CDR3, 42 bases, with the frame set at the first base. Per the germline V gene (reference sequence), DFQATT is the CDR1 and SNEGSKA is the CDR2. Trimming leaves V shorter by 4 bases and J shorter by 5 bases, with the junction holding 8 bases beyond the gene matches. General study outcomes and caveats: Around 30 CD8+ CDR3 sequences were found to be shared between patients and controls, but these sequences appeared to be highly expressed in patients and within the immunodominant clones of the patients. Patients and healthy controls showed no significant difference in CD8+ Simpson's diversity (P=0.060).

In the study, sorted CD4+ and CD8+ blood T cells from patients with severe aplastic anemia and from healthy subjects underwent deep sequencing of TCR repertoires. Ficoll-Paque density gradient centrifugation was used to isolate peripheral blood mononuclear cells. CD4+ and CD8+ T cells were sorted by FACS or magnetic beads before DNA extraction. The sample consisted of sorted CD4+, CD8+, or CD8+CD57+ T cells (not recorded which) from PBMCs. Rearrangement joined TRBV20-1 to TRBJ2-7; 10 bases in between match TRBD1. The sequence was collected from a human donor in good health. The nucleotides are TGCAGTGCTACATCGGACAGGGGGTTCGACGAGCAGTACTTC. This gives the protein CSATSDRGFDEQYF.